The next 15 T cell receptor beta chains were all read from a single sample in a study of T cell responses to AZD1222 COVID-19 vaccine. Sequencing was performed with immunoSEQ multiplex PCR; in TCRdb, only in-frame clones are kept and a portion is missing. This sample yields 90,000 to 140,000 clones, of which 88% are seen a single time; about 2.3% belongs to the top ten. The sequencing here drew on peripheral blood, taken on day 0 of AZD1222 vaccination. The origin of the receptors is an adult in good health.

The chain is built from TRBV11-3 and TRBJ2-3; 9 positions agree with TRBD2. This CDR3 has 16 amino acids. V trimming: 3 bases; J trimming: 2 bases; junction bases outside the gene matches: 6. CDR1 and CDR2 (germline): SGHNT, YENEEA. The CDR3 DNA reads TGTGCCAGCAGCTTGGTAGCGGGAGCCCCCACAGATACGCAGTATTTT. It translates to CASSLVAGAPTDTQYF.

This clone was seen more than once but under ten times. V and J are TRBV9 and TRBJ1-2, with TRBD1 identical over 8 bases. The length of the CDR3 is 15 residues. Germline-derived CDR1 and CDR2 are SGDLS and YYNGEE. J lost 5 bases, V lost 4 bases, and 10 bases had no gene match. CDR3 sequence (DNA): TGTGCCAGCAGCCCTCATTCCGGGACAGGATATGGCTACACCTTC. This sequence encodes CASSPHSGTGYGYTF.

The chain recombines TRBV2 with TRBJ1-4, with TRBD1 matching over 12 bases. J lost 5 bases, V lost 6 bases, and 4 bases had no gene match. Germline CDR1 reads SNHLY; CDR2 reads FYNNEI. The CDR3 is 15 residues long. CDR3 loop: CASRGQGAQNEKLFF. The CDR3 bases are TGTGCCAGCAGGGGACAGGGGGCCCAGAATGAAAAACTGTTTTTT.

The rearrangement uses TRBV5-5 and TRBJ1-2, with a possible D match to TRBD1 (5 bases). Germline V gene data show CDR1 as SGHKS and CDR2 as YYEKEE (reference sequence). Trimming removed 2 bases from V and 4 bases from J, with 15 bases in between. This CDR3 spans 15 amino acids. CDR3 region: CASSFGRQGIYGYTF. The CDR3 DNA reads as TGTGCCAGCAGCTTCGGGCGGCAGGGCATCTATGGCTACACCTTC.

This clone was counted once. DNA for the CDR3: TGTGCCAGCAGAGCTGAATGGACAGGGTGGGACACTGAAGCTTTCTTT. The encoded protein is CASRAEWTGWDTEAFF. The V and J genes are TRBV28 and TRBJ1-1; 8 bases are shared with TRBD1. J gave up 3 bases and V 6 bases, and 12 bases lay outside the gene matches. Germline CDR1 MDHEN, CDR2 SYDVKM. The CDR3 extends over 16 amino acids.

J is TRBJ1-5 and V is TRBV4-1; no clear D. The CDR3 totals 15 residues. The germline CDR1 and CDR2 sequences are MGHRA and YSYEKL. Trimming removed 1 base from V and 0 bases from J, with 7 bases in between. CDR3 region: CASSQVRDSNQPQHF. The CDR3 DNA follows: TGCGCCAGCAGCCAAGTTAGGGATAGCAATCAGCCCCAGCATTTT.

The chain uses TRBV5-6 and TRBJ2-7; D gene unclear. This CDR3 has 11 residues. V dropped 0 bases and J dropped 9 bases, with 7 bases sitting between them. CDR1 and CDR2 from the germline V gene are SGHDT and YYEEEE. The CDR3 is CASSLGAGQYF. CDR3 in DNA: TGTGCCAGCAGCTTGGGTGCTGGGCAGTACTTC.

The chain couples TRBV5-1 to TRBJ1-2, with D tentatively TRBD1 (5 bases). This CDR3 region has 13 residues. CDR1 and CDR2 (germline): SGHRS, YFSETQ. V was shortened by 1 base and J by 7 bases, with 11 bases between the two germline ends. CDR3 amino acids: CASSLTGLAGYTF. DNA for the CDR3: TGCGCCAGCAGCTTGACAGGTTTAGCTGGCTACACCTTC.

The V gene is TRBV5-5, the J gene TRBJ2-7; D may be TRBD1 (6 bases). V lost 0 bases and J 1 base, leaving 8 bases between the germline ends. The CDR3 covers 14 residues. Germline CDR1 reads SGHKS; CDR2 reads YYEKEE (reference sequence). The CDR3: CASSLGQASYEQYF. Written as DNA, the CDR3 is TGTGCCAGCAGCTTGGGACAGGCGTCCTACGAGCAGTACTTC.

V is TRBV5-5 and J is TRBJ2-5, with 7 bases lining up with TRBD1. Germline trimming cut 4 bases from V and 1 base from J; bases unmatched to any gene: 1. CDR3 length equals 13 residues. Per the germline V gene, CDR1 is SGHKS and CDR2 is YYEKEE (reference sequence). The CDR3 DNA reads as TGTGCCAGCAGCCCAGGGGGCCAAGAGACCCAGTACTTC. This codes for CASSPGGQETQYF.

This CDR3 is CASSLVTGTNYGYTF. For the CDR3, the DNA is TGCGCCAGCAGCTTGGTGACAGGCACAAACTATGGCTACACCTTC. The chain joins TRBV5-1 to TRBJ1-2, with D perhaps TRBD1 (6 bases). The CDR3 spans 15 residues. Trimming took off 0 bases at V and 2 bases at J, with 11 bases between the two ends. Germline CDR1 and CDR2: SGHRS and YFSETQ.

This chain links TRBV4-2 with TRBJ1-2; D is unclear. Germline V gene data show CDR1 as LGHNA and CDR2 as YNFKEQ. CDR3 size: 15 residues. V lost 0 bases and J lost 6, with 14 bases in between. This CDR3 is CASSQDRGWTDGYTF. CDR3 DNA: TGTGCCAGCAGCCAAGACCGAGGGTGGACGGATGGCTACACCTTC.

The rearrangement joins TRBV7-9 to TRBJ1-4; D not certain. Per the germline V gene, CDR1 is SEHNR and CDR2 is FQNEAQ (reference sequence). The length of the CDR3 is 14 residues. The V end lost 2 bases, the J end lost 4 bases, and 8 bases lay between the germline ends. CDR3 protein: CASSLSTFNEKLFF. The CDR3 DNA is TGTGCCAGCAGCTTAAGTACTTTTAATGAAAAACTGTTTTTT.

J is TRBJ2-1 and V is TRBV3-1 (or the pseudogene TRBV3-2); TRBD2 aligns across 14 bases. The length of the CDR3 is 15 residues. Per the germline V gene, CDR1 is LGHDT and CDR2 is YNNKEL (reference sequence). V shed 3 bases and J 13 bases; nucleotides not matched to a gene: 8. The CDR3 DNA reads TGTGCCAGCAGCCAGGGACTAGCGGGGGCACCACGACAGTTCTTC. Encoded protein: CASSQGLAGAPRQFF.

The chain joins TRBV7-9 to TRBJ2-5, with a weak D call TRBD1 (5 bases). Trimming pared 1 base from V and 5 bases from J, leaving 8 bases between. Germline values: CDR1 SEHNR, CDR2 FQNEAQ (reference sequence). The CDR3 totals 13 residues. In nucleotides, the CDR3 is TGTGCCAGCAGCTTAGTAGGGGCGGAGACCCAGTACTTC. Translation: CASSLVGAETQYF.